This TCR beta chain originates from a study of CXCR3-negative and CXCR3-positive naive CD8 T cells. Germline loops: CDR1 DFQATT, CDR2 SNEGSKA (reference sequence). The CDR3 is 15 residues long. In preparing the TRB cDNA libraries, 5' RACE with UMI labels was used. TCRdb reprocessed the 5' RACE reads and stores each CDR3 protein as one record, lacking DNA. In all, the sample yields approximately 40,000 distinct CDR3 sequences. The sample consisted of memory CD8+ T cells from blood. This sequence joins TRBV20-1 and TRBJ1-6; the TCRdb D gene call, TRBD1, has no DNA to confirm it. This receptor was identified in a human donor in good health. Some clones in this sample may be carry-over from other donors' samples. The CDR3 is CSARDSGRGSSPLHF.